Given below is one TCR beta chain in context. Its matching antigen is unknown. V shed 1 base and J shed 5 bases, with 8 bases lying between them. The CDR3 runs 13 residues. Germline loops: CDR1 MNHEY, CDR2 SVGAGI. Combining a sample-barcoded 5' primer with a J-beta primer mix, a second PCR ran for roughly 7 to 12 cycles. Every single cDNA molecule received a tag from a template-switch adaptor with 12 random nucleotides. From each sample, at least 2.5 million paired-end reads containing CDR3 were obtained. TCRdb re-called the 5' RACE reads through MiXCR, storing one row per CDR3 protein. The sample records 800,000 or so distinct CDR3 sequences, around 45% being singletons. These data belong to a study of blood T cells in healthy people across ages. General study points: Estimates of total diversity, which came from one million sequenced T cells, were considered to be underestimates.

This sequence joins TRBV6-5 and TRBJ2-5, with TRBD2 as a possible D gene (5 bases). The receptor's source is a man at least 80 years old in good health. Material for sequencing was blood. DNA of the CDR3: TGTGCCAGCAGTTACTTCGAGGGTGAGACCCAGTACTTC. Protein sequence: CASSYFEGETQYF.